This T cell receptor beta chain was observed in a study of OX40 agonist ivuxolimab in advanced cancers. Overall study: Patients in the trial were receiving intravenous ivuxolimab every 2 weeks, at doses of 0.01 to 10 mg/kg. A mean age of approximately 58 years, range roughly 23 to 85, was recorded, and roughly 83% were male.

General study results and limits: What antigens the expanded peripheral T cells recognized was never established.

The V gene end was trimmed by 4 bases and the J gene end by 7 bases; junction bases not matched to a gene: 4. The CDR3 consists of 13 residues. Germline V lookup: CDR1 MNHNS, CDR2 SASEGT. Clones were read by immunoSEQ multiplex PCR, and TCRdb kept only the in-frame ones, dropping some. The sample consists of about 64,000 clones, approximately 85% of them appearing once. Blood samples were obtained at baseline, cycle 4 day 1, and cycle 7 day 1. Points on this clone: Its specificity is not known.

Sample: CD4+ or CD8+ T cells sorted from blood, taken in a trial of the OX40 agonist ivuxolimab. The chain carries TRBV6-1 and TRBJ1-5, with 7 bases fitting TRBD1. The receptor was isolated from an adult with an advanced solid tumor such as melanoma, head and neck, liver or kidney cancer. In DNA, the CDR3 is TGTGCCAGCAGTGGACAGGGTATGCAGCCCCAGCATTTT. As protein: CASSGQGMQPQHF.